Sequencing of this T cell receptor beta chain was carried out in a study of beta chain features in type 1 diabetes. Study-wide results and caveats: Researchers reported that naive, central memory and Treg TCRB repertoires appeared more similar in patients than in healthy donors.

Concerning this clone: Its antigen is unidentified. Different DNA sequences within this sample yield the same CDR3.

CDR1 KGHSH and CDR2 LQKENI come from the germline V gene. CDR3 length equals 13 residues. V shed 6 bases, J shed 2 bases, and the junction held 4 bases outside the gene matches. Every isolated RNA sample was fully reverse transcribed, so sequencing captured expressed TCRB transcripts. TCRdb's table, derived via immunoSEQ multiplex PCR, lists solely in-frame clones and lacks some. The table has 400,000 to 600,000 clones, 25% to 35% seen once; the top ten hold 0.05% to 0.065%. V is TRBV18 and J is TRBJ2-7; 7 bases agree with TRBD1. Source material: naive CD4+ T cells from blood. This TCR came from a man in his late teens or twenties in good health. The CDR3 here is CASSPGQPYEQYF. The CDR3 bases are TGTGCCAGCTCGCCGGGACAGCCCTACGAGCAGTACTTC.